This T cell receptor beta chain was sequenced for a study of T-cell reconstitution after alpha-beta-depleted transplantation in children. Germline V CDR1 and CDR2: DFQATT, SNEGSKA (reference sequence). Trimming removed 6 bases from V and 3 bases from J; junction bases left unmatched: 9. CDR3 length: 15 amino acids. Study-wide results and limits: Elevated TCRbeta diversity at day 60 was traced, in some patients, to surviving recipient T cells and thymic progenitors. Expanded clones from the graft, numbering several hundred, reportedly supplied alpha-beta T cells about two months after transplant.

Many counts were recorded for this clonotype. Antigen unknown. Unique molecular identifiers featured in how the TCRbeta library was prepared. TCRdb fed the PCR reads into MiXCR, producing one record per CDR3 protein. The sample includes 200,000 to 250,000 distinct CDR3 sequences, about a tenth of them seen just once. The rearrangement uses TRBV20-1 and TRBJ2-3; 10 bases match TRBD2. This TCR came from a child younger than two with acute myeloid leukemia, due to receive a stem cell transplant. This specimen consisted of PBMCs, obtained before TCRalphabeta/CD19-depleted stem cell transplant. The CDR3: CSARSGSGGTDTQYF. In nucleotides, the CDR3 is TGCAGTGCCCGATCTGGTAGCGGGGGGACAGATACGCAGTATTTT.